A selection of T cell receptor beta chains follows, all from one sample in a study of a mutant IDH1 vaccine in newly diagnosed glioma. Antigens for these TCRs are unknown. Libraries were prepared by immunoSEQ multiplex PCR; TCRdb keeps only in-frame clonotypes and omits some of them. The sample has fewer than 35,000 clones; under 80% are singletons. The source material was PBMCs, sampled from a glioma patient whose treatment included an IDH1 peptide vaccine. Receptors originate from a man in his fifties or sixties with glioma. The CDR3 runs from the conserved cysteine through the conserved F or W. Fields, in order: V gene, D gene, J gene, CDR3 protein. D genes are given only for firm matches.

TRBV18	.	TRBJ2-3	CASSTSTDTQYF
TRBV29-1	.	TRBJ2-1	CSVELAINEQFF
TRBV7-3	.	TRBJ2-7	CASSLGPMSGEQYF
TRBV19	.	TRBJ1-1	CASSIRGSHTEAFF
TRBV5-4	TRBD2	TRBJ2-7	CASSLVGLDEQYF
TRBV6-1	.	TRBJ2-7	CASSETRPAYEQYF
TRBV6-5	.	TRBJ1-4	CASSRNRAGREKLFF
TRBV5-1	.	TRBJ1-4	CASSLVGQSNEKLFF
TRBV14	.	TRBJ2-7	CASSQVLRGGEQYF
TRBV5-1	.	TRBJ2-5	CARGVRTETQYF
TRBV5-1	.	TRBJ1-2	CASSSFFEGDGYTF
TRBV6-5	.	TRBJ2-7	CASRLRWDGYEQYF
TRBV4-3	.	TRBJ2-6	CASSPAGGTSGANVLTF
TRBV27	.	TRBJ2-2	CASSFYTGELFF
TRBV2	.	TRBJ2-5	CASSEAVGRLQETQYF